These T cell receptor beta chains were read from a single sample in a study of immune characterization of retroperitoneal liposarcoma. One entry per CDR3 protein results from TCRdb running MiXCR on the PCR reads. The repertoire holds some 7,700 distinct CDR3 sequences, with just under 30% as singletons. The sequenced material came from blood. These receptors were obtained from a male donor with retroperitoneal liposarcoma. Both conserved end residues are part of each CDR3. The D gene is left open where the match is weak. Expanded clones get a size class; other rows say once, few or many, or leave the size out.

medium-sized TRBD1 TRBV10-2 CASSESRDRVSYEQYF
many TRBD1 TRBV6-4 CASSGDRDTDTQYF
NA TRBD1 TRBV7-2 CASSFGPGTGSHEQYF
NA TRBD1 TRBV12-3/TRBV12-4 CASSWDREREQFF
NA TRBD2 TRBV4-1 CASSVGTSGGGYQETQYF
NA TRBD2 TRBV12-3/TRBV12-4 CASSLLAGVRNEQFF
NA TRBD2 TRBV12-3/TRBV12-4 CASSLAGGAKNIQYF
NA NA TRBV20-1 CSARAVGGFSYEQYF
few NA TRBV11-3 CASREGAGELFF
medium-sized NA TRBV11-3 CASSLGAKDTEAFF
NA TRBD2 TRBV12-3/TRBV12-4 CASNSPGLPYEQFF
medium-sized TRBD2 TRBV5-1 CASSPRTSGSTDTQYF
many NA TRBV6-6 CASSYSITRGANYGYTF
NA NA TRBV3-1 CASSQEVSGSYNEQFF
NA TRBD2 TRBV11-2 CASSWRAGTYEQYF
once NA TRBV28 CASLPPPGGTEAFF
many NA TRBV6-1 CASSELGGIGYTF
many NA TRBV6-6 CASSSSGLNGYGYTF
many TRBD2 TRBV27 CASSFLWTSGAGEQFF
NA TRBD2 TRBV7-8 CASSLWRGFSYEQYF
NA NA TRBV27 CASSPLGGAPYEQYF
NA TRBD2 TRBV27 CASSISGAYNEQFF
NA NA TRBV6-6 CASSRGWETQYF
NA TRBD2 TRBV9 CASSPLFVAGTDTQYF
few NA TRBV7-2 CASSSGGPYNEQFF
medium-sized NA TRBV12-3/TRBV12-4 CASRHEGSPPYEQYF
NA NA TRBV6-1 CASSSEGVEEKLFF
NA NA TRBV6-1 CASSEVGNEQFF
NA TRBD1 TRBV6-1 CASRTNRGPRNTIYF
few NA TRBV6-5 CASSTDTSSYNEQFF
medium-sized NA TRBV6-1 CASRVSRQPQHF
NA NA TRBV4-2 CASSQDYGLASTSYNEQFF
few NA TRBV7-2 CASSSPRTWSYEQYF
medium-sized NA TRBV6-1 CASRERETQPQHF
few NA TRBV7-8 CASSARGGGAALYF
NA NA TRBV6-5 CASRNRDTDTQYF
few NA TRBV27 CASSVDRRNKGYTF
NA NA TRBV6-1 CASSEAWDPTYEQYF
medium-sized NA TRBV6-1 CASKVSLESYEQYF
few TRBD2 TRBV6-1 CAAARTSGTGELFF
NA TRBD2 TRBV6-1 CASSGGIPGLAGLNEQFF
NA NA TRBV4-2 CASSQDPYRGFDEQFF
few NA TRBV4-1 CASSQEPGLNLGELFF
NA TRBD2 TRBV7-2 CASSFRGSGTIYEQYF
few TRBD2 TRBV29-1 CSVAGTSVRNEQFF
few NA TRBV27 CASSLSLPPHYEQYF
medium-sized NA TRBV6-5 CASSYQKGLEQYF
many NA TRBV6-5 CASSYSGTPPDTQYF
NA TRBD2 TRBV7-6 CASSLGVSGTYNEQFF
NA NA TRBV11-1 CASSWENTGELFF
medium-sized NA TRBV10-1 CASSESTSPFGYTF
few TRBD2 TRBV11-3 CASSSMGGSHNEQFF
few TRBD1 TRBV25-1 CASSAPGQGAPQYF
once NA TRBV20-1 CSAIAVSSYNEQFF
NA NA TRBV27 CASSPSGWRENEQYF
NA TRBD2 TRBV10-3 CAISETGLAGVLF
NA TRBD2 TRBV7-2 CASSPTSGRGNEQFF